This TCR beta chain was captured by sequencing in a study of blood T cell repertoires in COVID-19. V shed 4 bases and J shed 0 bases, with 20 bases lying between them. Germline V gene data show CDR1 as SGHRS and CDR2 as YFSETQ. The CDR3 length is 18 residues. The method was immunoSEQ multiplex PCR; TCRdb's version includes in-frame clones alone and lacks a portion of them. The sample comprises approximately 270,000 clones, more than 75% of which are singletons, and approximately 9.7% rests with the top ten. V gene TRBV5-1 combines with J gene TRBJ1-3; a weak D match, TRBD1 (6 bases). Sequenced material: peripheral blood. The clonotype originates from a man aged 40-49 years with active or convalescent COVID-19. In nucleotides, the CDR3 is TGCGCCAGCAGCCTCAACTACAGACAGGCAAGCTCTGGAAACACCATATATTTT. Translating it yields CASSLNYRQASSGNTIYF.